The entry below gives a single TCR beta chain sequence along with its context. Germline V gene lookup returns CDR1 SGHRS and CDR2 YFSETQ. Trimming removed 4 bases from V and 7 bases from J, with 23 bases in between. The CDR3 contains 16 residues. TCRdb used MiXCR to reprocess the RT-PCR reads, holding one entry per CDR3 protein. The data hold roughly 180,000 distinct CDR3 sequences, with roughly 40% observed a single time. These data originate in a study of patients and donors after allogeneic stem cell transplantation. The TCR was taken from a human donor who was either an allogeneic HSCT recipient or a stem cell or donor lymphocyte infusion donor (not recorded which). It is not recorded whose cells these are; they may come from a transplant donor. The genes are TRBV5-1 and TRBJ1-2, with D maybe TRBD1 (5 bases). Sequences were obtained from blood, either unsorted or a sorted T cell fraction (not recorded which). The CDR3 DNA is TGCGCCAGCAGCCACCTATCACAGGATAGCCTAGGTGGCTACACCTTC. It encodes CASSHLSQDSLGGYTF.